This TCR beta chain was retrieved from a study of cytomegalovirus exposure and HLA in healthy donors. Study-wide findings and caveats: CMV antigen specificity was confirmed in vitro for three CMV-associated chains.

The repertoire was sequenced with immunoSEQ multiplex PCR; TCRdb's copy has only in-frame clones and lacks some. The sample includes about 110,000 clones, around 82% of them seen just once. In regard to this clone: Its antigen remains unidentified.

The receptor was isolated from a young woman in good health and CMV-seronegative. Sequenced input: PBMCs.

The CDR3 DNA sequence: TGTGCTAGTGGTTTTATTACAGGGGGTCACGAGCAGTACTTC. This encodes CASGFITGGHEQYF. The V call is TRBV12-5, the J call TRBJ2-7; 8 positions agree with TRBD1. V lost 3 bases to trimming and J lost 5 bases; unmatched junction nucleotides: 6. CDR3 length: 14 amino acids. Germline V CDR1 and CDR2: LGHNT, FRNRAP.